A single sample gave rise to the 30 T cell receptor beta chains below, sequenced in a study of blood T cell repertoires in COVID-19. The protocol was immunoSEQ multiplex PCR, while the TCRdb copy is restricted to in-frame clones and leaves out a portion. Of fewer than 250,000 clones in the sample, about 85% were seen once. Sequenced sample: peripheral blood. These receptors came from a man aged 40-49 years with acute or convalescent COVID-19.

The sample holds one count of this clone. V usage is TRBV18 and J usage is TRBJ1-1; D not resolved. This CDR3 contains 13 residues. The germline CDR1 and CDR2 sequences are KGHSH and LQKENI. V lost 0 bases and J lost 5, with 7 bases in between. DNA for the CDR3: TGTGCCAGCTCACCACCTCCGGAGACTGAAGCTTTCTTT. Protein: CASSPPPETEAFF.

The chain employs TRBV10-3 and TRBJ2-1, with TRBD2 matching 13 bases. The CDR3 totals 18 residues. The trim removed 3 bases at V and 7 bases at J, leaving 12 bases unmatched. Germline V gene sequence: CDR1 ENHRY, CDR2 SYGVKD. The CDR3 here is CAISEPGLAGFELNEQFF. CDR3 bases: TGTGCCATCAGTGAACCGGGACTAGCGGGATTCGAATTGAATGAGCAGTTCTTC.

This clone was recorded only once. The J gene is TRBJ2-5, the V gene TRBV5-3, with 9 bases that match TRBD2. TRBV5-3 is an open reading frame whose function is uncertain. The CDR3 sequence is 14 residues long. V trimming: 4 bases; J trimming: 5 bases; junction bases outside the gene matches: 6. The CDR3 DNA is TGTGCCAGAAGCAATAGCGGGAGTCGGGAGACCCAGTACTTC. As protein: CARSNSGSRETQYF.

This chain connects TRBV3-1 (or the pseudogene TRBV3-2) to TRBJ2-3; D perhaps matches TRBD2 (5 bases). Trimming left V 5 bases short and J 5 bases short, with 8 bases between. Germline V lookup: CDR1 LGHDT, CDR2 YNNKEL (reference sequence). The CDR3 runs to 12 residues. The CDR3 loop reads CASSFGLDTQYF. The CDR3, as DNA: TGTGCCAGCAGCTTCGGACTAGATACGCAGTATTTT.

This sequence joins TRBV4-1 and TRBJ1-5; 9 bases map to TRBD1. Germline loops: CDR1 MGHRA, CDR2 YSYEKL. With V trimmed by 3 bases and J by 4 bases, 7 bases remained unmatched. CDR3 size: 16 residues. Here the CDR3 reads CASSHLDRGSNQPQHF. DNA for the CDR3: TGCGCCAGCAGCCACCTGGACAGGGGCTCGAATCAGCCCCAGCATTTT.

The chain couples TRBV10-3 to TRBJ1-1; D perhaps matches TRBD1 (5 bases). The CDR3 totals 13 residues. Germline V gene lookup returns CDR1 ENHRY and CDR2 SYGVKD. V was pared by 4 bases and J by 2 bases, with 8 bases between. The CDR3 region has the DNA TGTGCCATCAGTGTGGGGACTAACACTGAAGCTTTCTTT. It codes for CAISVGTNTEAFF.

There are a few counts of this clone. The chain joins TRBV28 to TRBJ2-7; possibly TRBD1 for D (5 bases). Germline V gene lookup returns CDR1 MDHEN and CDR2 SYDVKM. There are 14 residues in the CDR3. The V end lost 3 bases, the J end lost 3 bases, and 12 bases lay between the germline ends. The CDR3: CASSFSGIGYEQYF. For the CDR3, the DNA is TGTGCCAGCAGTTTTTCAGGGATCGGCTACGAGCAGTACTTC.

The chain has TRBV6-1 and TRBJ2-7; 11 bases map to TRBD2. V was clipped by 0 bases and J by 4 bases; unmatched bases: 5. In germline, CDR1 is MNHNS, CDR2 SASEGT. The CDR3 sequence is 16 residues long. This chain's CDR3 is CASSEASLAGVYEQYF. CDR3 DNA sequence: TGTGCCAGCAGTGAAGCCTCACTAGCGGGGGTGTACGAGCAGTACTTC.

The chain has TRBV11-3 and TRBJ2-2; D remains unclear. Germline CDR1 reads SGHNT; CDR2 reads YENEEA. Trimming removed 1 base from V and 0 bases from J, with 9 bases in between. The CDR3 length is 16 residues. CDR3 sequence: CASSLGHLSNTGELFF. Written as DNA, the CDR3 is TGTGCCAGCAGCTTAGGACACCTATCGAACACCGGGGAGCTGTTTTTT.

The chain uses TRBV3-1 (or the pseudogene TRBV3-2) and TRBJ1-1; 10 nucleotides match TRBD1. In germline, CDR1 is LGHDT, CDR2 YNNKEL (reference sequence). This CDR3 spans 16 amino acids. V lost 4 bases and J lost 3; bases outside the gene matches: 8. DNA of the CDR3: TGTGCCAGCAGCCCAGACAGGGGGCTCTTCGACACTGAAGCTTTCTTT. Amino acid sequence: CASSPDRGLFDTEAFF.

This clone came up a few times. CDR3 loop: CASTGHPNSEAFF. The CDR3 DNA follows: TGTGCCAGCACGGGACATCCGAATTCTGAAGCTTTCTTT. The chain is built from TRBV2 and TRBJ1-1; D is possibly TRBD1 (6 bases). This CDR3 is 13 amino acids long. V shed 7 bases and J shed 6 bases, with 15 bases lying between them. Germline values: CDR1 SNHLY, CDR2 FYNNEI.

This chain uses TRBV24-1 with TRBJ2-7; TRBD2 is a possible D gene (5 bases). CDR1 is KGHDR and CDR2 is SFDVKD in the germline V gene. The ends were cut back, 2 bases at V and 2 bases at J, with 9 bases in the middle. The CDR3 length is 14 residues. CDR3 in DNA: TGTGCCACCAGTGATTGGAGGCCACCCTACGAGCAGTACTTC. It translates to CATSDWRPPYEQYF.

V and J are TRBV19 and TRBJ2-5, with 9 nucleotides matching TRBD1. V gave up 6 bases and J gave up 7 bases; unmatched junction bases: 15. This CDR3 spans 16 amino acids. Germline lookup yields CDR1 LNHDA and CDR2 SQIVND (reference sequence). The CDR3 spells CASRDAGTGWSGTQYF. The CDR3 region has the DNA TGTGCCAGTAGAGATGCGGGGACAGGGTGGTCCGGGACCCAGTACTTC.

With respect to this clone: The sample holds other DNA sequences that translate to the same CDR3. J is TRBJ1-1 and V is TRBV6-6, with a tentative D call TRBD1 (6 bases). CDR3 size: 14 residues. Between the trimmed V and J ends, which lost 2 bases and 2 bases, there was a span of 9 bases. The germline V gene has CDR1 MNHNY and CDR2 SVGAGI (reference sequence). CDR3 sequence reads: CASSYEGGNTEAFF. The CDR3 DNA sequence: TGTGCCAGCAGTTACGAAGGGGGAAACACTGAAGCTTTCTTT.

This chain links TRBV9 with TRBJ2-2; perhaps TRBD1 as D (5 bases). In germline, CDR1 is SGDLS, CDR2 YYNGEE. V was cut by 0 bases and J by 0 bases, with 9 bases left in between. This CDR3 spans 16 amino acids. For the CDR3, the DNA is TGTGCCAGCAGCGTAGAGTGGGGCACGAACACCGGGGAGCTGTTTTTT. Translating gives CASSVEWGTNTGELFF.

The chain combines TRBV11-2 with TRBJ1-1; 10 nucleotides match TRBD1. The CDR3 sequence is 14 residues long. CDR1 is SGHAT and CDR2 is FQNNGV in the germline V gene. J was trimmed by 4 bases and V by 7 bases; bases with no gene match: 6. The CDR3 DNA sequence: TGTGCCAGCACCCGACAGGGGGCGATCACTGAAGCTTTCTTT. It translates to CASTRQGAITEAFF.

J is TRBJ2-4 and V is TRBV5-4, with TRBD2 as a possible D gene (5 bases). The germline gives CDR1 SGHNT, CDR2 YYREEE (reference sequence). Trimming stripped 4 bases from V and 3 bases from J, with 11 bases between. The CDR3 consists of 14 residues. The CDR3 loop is CASSQSAGKNIQYF. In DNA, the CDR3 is TGTGCCAGCAGCCAGTCGGCGGGCAAAAACATTCAGTACTTC. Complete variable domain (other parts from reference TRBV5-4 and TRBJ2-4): ETGVTQSPTHLIKTRGQQVTLRCSSQSGHNTVSWYQQALGQGPQFIFQYYREEENGRGNFPPRFSGLQFPNYSSELNVNALELDDSALYLCASSQSAGKNIQYFGAGTRLSVL.

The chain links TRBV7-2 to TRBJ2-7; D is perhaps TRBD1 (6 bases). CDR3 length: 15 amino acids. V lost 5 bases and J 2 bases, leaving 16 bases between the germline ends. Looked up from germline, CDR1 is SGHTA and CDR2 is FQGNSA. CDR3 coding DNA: TGTGCCAGCAGCCATGGGGGCGGAGGCCCCTACGAGCAGTACTTC. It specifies CASSHGGGGPYEQYF.

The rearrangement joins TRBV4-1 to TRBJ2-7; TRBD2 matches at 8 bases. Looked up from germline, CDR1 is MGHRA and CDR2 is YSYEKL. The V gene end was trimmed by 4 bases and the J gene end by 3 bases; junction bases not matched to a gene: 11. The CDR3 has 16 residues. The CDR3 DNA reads TGCGCCAGCAGCCTTCAACGGGAGGGGGGTATCTACGAGCAGTACTTC. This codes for CASSLQREGGIYEQYF.

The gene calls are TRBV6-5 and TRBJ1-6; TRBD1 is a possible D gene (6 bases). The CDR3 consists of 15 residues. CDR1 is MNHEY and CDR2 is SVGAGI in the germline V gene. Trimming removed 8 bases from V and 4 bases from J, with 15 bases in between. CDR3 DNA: TGTGCCAGCGCAGAGAACAGGGTTTATAATTCACCCCTCCACTTT. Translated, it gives CASAENRVYNSPLHF.

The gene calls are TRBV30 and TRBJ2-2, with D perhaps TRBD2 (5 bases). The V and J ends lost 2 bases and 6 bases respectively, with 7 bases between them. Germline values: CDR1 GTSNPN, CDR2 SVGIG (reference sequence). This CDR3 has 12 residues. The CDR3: CAWSRGSGELFF. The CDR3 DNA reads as TGTGCCTGGAGTCGGGGATCCGGGGAGCTGTTTTTT.

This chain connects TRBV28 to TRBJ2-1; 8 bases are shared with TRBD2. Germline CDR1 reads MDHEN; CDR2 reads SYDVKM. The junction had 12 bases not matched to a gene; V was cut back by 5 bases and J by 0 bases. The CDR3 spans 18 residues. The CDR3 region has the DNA TGTGCCAGCAGTAGTTTCCGACTAGCGCAGAGCTCCTACAATGAGCAGTTCTTC. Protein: CASSSFRLAQSSYNEQFF.

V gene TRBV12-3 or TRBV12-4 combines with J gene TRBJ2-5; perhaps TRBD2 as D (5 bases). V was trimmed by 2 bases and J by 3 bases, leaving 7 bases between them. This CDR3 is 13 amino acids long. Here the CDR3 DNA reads TGTGCCAGCAGTTTATCCGGGGAAGAGACCCAGTACTTC. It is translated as CASSLSGEETQYF.

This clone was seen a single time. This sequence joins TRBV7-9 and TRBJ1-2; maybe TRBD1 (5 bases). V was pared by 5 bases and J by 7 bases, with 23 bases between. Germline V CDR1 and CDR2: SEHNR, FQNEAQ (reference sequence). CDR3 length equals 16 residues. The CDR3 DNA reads TGTGCCAGCAGCCAATCGGAAGGGGTTGGAGGGTCTGGCTACACCTTC. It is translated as CASSQSEGVGGSGYTF.

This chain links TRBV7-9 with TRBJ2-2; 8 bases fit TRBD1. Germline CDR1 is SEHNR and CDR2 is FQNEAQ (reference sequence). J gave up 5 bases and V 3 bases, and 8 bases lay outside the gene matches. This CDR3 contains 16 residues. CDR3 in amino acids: CASSFRRTGRTGELFF. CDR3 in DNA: TGTGCCAGCAGCTTTCGAAGGACAGGGAGGACCGGGGAGCTGTTTTTT.

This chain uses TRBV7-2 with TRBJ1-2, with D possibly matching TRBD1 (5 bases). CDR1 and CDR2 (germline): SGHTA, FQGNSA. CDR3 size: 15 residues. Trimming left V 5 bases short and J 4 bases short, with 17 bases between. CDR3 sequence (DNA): TGTGCCAGCAGCCCCCAGGAAGACAGCCGCTATGGCTACACCTTC. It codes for CASSPQEDSRYGYTF.

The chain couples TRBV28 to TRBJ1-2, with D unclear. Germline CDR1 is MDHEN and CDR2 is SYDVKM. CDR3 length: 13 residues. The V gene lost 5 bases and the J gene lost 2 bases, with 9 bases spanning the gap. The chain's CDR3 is CASSLTQNYGYTF. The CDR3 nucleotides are TGTGCCAGCAGTCTTACCCAGAACTATGGCTACACCTTC.

The CDR3 nucleotides are TGTGCCTGGAGACTAAGACTAGCGGGCACAGATACGCAGTATTTT. Translating it yields CAWRLRLAGTDTQYF. The J gene is TRBJ2-3, the V gene TRBV30; TRBD2 matches at 9 bases. CDR1 and CDR2 (germline): GTSNPN, SVGIG (reference sequence). This CDR3 is 15 amino acids long. Trimming at V came to 3 bases and at J to 1 base, leaving 5 bases not matched to a gene. Together with reference TRBV30 and TRBJ2-3, the CDR3 gives the full variable domain: SQTIHQWPATLVQPVGSPLSLECTVEGTSNPNLYWYRQAAGRGLQLLFYSVGIGQISSEVPQNLSASRPQDRQFILSSKKLLLSDSGFYLCAWRLRLAGTDTQYFGPGTRLTVL.

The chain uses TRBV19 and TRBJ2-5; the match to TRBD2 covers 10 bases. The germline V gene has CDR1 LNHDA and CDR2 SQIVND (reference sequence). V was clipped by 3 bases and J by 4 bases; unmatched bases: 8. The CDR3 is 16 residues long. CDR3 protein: CASSIESGRATETQYF. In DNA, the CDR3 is TGTGCCAGTAGTATCGAAAGCGGGAGGGCCACAGAGACCCAGTACTTC.

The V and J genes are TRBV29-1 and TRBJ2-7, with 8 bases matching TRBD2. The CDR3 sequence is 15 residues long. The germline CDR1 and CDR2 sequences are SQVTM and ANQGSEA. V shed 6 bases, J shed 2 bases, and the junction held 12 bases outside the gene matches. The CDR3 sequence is CSVPGEAGGTYEQYF. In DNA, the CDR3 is TGCAGCGTCCCCGGGGAGGCGGGGGGTACCTACGAGCAGTACTTC.